This TCR beta chain originates from a study of blood T cell repertoires in COVID-19. Background on the study: Researchers got acute and convalescent COVID-19 samples from the United States, Italy and Spain. PBMCs, B-cell-depleted T cells, or T cells were the source of the cDNA or gDNA that made up the material.

This CDR3 contains 14 residues. Germline V gene data show CDR1 as ENHRY and CDR2 as SYGVKD. Trimming removed 0 bases at V and 3 bases at J, with 8 bases between. Original processing methods: Amplified reference gene primers provided the basis for estimating nucleated cell counts. Measured with immunoSEQ multiplex PCR; TCRdb has only the in-frame clones, and not every one. The D gene and trimming were derived from the DNA, and the V and J assignments and clone size from that table. The sample records around 250,000 clones, 65% to 85% being singletons. The sequenced sample consisted of peripheral blood. J is TRBJ1-2 and V is TRBV10-3; D call uncertain. The clonotype comes from a middle-aged man with active or convalescent COVID-19. The CDR3 DNA sequence: TGTGCCATCAGTGAGTCTGTCCAGGACTATGGCTACACCTTC. It codes for CAISESVQDYGYTF.